This is a list of T cell receptor beta chains from one sample in a study of T cells in lung cancer brain metastases. Measured with immunoSEQ multiplex PCR; TCRdb has only the in-frame clones, and not every one. The table lists roughly 5,000 clones, about 83% of them singletons. The source material was tumor tissue from a brain metastasis. Receptors originate from a woman between 45 and 60 years old with non-small cell lung cancer that had spread to the brain. Each CDR3 is given with its conserved first and last residue. Each record gives: clone size, D gene, J gene, V gene, CDR3 protein, CDR3 DNA. A D gene is named only where the DNA matches it firmly. Not every row has a clone size; where given, it reads once, few, many or a size class.

abundance: .
d_gene: TRBD2
j_gene: TRBJ2-3
v_gene: TRBV18
CDR3aa: CASSPRTSGSANTQYF
CDR3nt: TGTGCCAGCTCACCAAGGACTAGCGGGAGTGCAAATACGCAGTATTTT

abundance: once
d_gene: .
j_gene: TRBJ1-2
v_gene: TRBV5-1
CDR3aa: CASSLEQYLDGYTF
CDR3nt: TGCGCCAGCAGCTTGGAGCAGTACTTAGATGGCTACACCTTC

abundance: large
d_gene: .
j_gene: TRBJ1-5
v_gene: TRBV9
CDR3aa: CASSPHSNQPQHF
CDR3nt: TGTGCCAGCAGCCCGCATAGCAATCAGCCCCAGCATTTT

abundance: .
d_gene: .
j_gene: TRBJ2-3
v_gene: TRBV28
CDR3aa: CASTSRDTQYF
CDR3nt: TGTGCCAGCACCTCCAGGGATACGCAGTATTTT

abundance: .
d_gene: .
j_gene: TRBJ2-2
v_gene: TRBV4-3
CDR3aa: CASSQDSGGANTGELFF
CDR3nt: TGCGCCAGCAGCCAAGATTCTGGGGGAGCGAACACCGGGGAGCTGTTTTTT

abundance: .
d_gene: .
j_gene: TRBJ1-4
v_gene: TRBV6-1
CDR3aa: CASSETGEKLFF
CDR3nt: TGTGCCAGCAGTGAGACGGGAGAAAAACTGTTTTTT

abundance: .
d_gene: TRBD1
j_gene: TRBJ1-2
v_gene: TRBV5-1
CDR3aa: CASSSGQPSYGYTF
CDR3nt: TGCGCCAGCAGCTCGGGACAGCCTAGTTACGGCTACACCTTC

abundance: .
d_gene: TRBD2
j_gene: TRBJ2-5
v_gene: TRBV6-5
CDR3aa: CASSWGTSELGEQYF
CDR3nt: TGTGCCAGCAGCTGGGGGACTAGTGAGTTGGGGGAGCAGTACTTC

abundance: .
d_gene: TRBD1
j_gene: TRBJ2-5
v_gene: TRBV5-5
CDR3aa: CASSLTGAETQYF
CDR3nt: TGTGCCAGCAGCTTGACAGGGGCGGAGACCCAGTACTTC

abundance: large
d_gene: .
j_gene: TRBJ1-2
v_gene: TRBV5-4
CDR3aa: CASSRGTGYTF
CDR3nt: TGTGCCAGCAGCCGCGGGACAGGCTACACCTTC

abundance: .
d_gene: .
j_gene: TRBJ1-1
v_gene: TRBV27
CDR3aa: CASSHGIFTEAFF
CDR3nt: TGTGCCAGCAGTCACGGAATTTTCACTGAAGCTTTCTTT

abundance: .
d_gene: .
j_gene: TRBJ1-1
v_gene: TRBV15
CDR3aa: CATSREKGNTEAFF
CDR3nt: TGTGCCACCAGCAGAGAGAAGGGGAACACTGAAGCTTTCTTT

abundance: .
d_gene: TRBD2
j_gene: TRBJ2-1
v_gene: TRBV2
CDR3aa: CASRSSGTSDEQFF
CDR3nt: TGTGCCAGCCGGTCTAGCGGCACCTCGGATGAGCAGTTCTTC

abundance: .
d_gene: .
j_gene: TRBJ2-1
v_gene: TRBV27
CDR3aa: CASSLPAYNEQFF
CDR3nt: TGTGCCAGCAGTTTACCCGCGTACAATGAGCAGTTCTTC

abundance: .
d_gene: TRBD1
j_gene: TRBJ1-5
v_gene: TRBV6-1
CDR3aa: CASSEMGQANQPQHF
CDR3nt: TGTGCCAGCAGTGAAATGGGACAGGCCAATCAGCCCCAGCATTTT

abundance: once
d_gene: TRBD1
j_gene: TRBJ1-3
v_gene: TRBV7-2
CDR3aa: CASSPQTGSGNTIYF
CDR3nt: TGTGCCAGCAGCCCCCAGACAGGGTCTGGAAACACCATATATTTT

abundance: large
d_gene: .
j_gene: TRBJ1-2
v_gene: TRBV4-3
CDR3aa: CASSQDREGGYGYTF
CDR3nt: TGCGCCAGCAGCCAAGATAGGGAAGGGGGGTATGGCTACACCTTC

abundance: .
d_gene: TRBD1
j_gene: TRBJ1-4
v_gene: TRBV4-3
CDR3aa: CASSQDRTGGGKLFF
CDR3nt: TGCGCCAGCAGCCAAGATCGCACAGGGGGGGGAAAACTGTTTTTT

abundance: once
d_gene: .
j_gene: TRBJ2-2
v_gene: TRBV6-6
CDR3aa: CASSNRGGTGELFF
CDR3nt: TGTGCCAGCAGTAACCGGGGCGGCACCGGGGAGCTGTTTTTT

abundance: .
d_gene: .
j_gene: TRBJ2-7
v_gene: TRBV18
CDR3aa: CASSPRTDSYEQYF
CDR3nt: TGTGCCAGCTCACCCCGGACAGACTCCTACGAGCAGTACTTC

abundance: .
d_gene: .
j_gene: TRBJ2-1
v_gene: TRBV9
CDR3aa: CASGGRLHNEQFF
CDR3nt: TGTGCCAGCGGGGGCAGGTTACACAATGAGCAGTTCTTC

abundance: .
d_gene: .
j_gene: TRBJ1-1
v_gene: TRBV29-1
CDR3aa: CSVWDTSIMNTEAFF
CDR3nt: TGCAGCGTCTGGGACACATCGATCATGAACACTGAAGCTTTCTTT

abundance: few
d_gene: .
j_gene: TRBJ2-3
v_gene: TRBV10-3
CDR3aa: CAISDLPIGYNVADTQYF
CDR3nt: TGTGCCATCAGTGATCTCCCGATCGGATATAACGTGGCAGATACGCAGTATTTT

abundance: .
d_gene: TRBD2
j_gene: TRBJ2-5
v_gene: TRBV28
CDR3aa: CASSLYPEREQYF
CDR3nt: TGTGCCAGCAGTTTATACCCGGAGCGGGAGCAGTACTTC

abundance: .
d_gene: .
j_gene: TRBJ2-7
v_gene: TRBV21-1
CDR3aa: CASSLRCAGGQHEQYF
CDR3nt: TGTGCCAGCAGCCTTAGATGCGCAGGGGGTCAACACGAGCAGTACTTC

abundance: .
d_gene: .
j_gene: TRBJ1-1
v_gene: TRBV7-9
CDR3aa: CASSPPQGMNTEAFF
CDR3nt: TGTGCCAGCAGCCCGCCTCAGGGGATGAACACTGAAGCTTTCTTT

abundance: few
d_gene: TRBD2
j_gene: TRBJ2-3
v_gene: TRBV28
CDR3aa: CASSSSAGKSSTDTQYF
CDR3nt: TGTGCCAGCAGTTCTTCAGCGGGAAAATCTAGCACAGATACGCAGTATTTT

abundance: .
d_gene: .
j_gene: TRBJ2-7
v_gene: TRBV29-1
CDR3aa: CSGWDGSSYEQYF
CDR3nt: TGCAGCGGATGGGACGGCAGCTCCTACGAGCAGTACTTC

abundance: .
d_gene: .
j_gene: TRBJ1-4
v_gene: TRBV7-7
CDR3aa: CASSSGRQFNEKLFF
CDR3nt: TGTGCTAGCAGCTCCGGACGTCAATTTAATGAAAAACTGTTTTTT

abundance: once
d_gene: TRBD2
j_gene: TRBJ2-1
v_gene: TRBV27
CDR3aa: CASSPPGLALSNDEQFF
CDR3nt: TGTGCCAGCAGTCCCCCGGGACTAGCTCTATCTAATGATGAGCAGTTCTTC

abundance: .
d_gene: TRBD2
j_gene: TRBJ2-2
v_gene: TRBV4-1
CDR3aa: CASSHTSGRTGELFF
CDR3nt: TGCGCCAGCAGTCATACTAGCGGGAGAACCGGGGAGCTGTTTTTT

abundance: .
d_gene: .
j_gene: TRBJ1-1
v_gene: TRBV18
CDR3aa: CASSENTEAFF
CDR3nt: TGTGCCAGCTCGGAGAACACTGAAGCTTTCTTT

abundance: .
d_gene: .
j_gene: TRBJ1-5
v_gene: TRBV10-3
CDR3aa: CAISEKGDQPQHF
CDR3nt: TGTGCCATCAGTGAAAAAGGGGATCAGCCCCAGCATTTT

abundance: .
d_gene: .
j_gene: TRBJ1-1
v_gene: TRBV18
CDR3aa: CASSPERGTEAFF
CDR3nt: TGTGCCAGCTCACCCGAAAGGGGCACTGAAGCTTTCTTT

abundance: .
d_gene: .
j_gene: TRBJ2-5
v_gene: TRBV6-5
CDR3aa: CASRQIETQYF
CDR3nt: TGTGCCAGCAGACAGATAGAGACCCAGTACTTC

abundance: few
d_gene: .
j_gene: TRBJ2-1
v_gene: TRBV7-8
CDR3aa: CASSLEQLSSYNEQFF
CDR3nt: TGTGCCAGCAGCTTAGAACAGCTCAGCTCCTACAATGAGCAGTTCTTC

abundance: .
d_gene: .
j_gene: TRBJ2-5
v_gene: TRBV30
CDR3aa: CAWSVGETQYF
CDR3nt: TGTGCCTGGAGTGTTGGGGAGACCCAGTACTTC

abundance: .
d_gene: TRBD2
j_gene: TRBJ2-1
v_gene: TRBV4-2
CDR3aa: CASSQDGSSGSGNEQFF
CDR3nt: TGTGCCAGCAGCCAAGATGGGTCTAGCGGGAGTGGGAATGAGCAGTTCTTC

abundance: .
d_gene: .
j_gene: TRBJ1-5
v_gene: TRBV28
CDR3aa: CASSSPGYQPQHF
CDR3nt: TGTGCCAGCAGTTCCCCGGGGTATCAGCCCCAGCATTTT

abundance: .
d_gene: TRBD2
j_gene: TRBJ2-1
v_gene: TRBV18
CDR3aa: CASSPRLAGGSGDEQFF
CDR3nt: TGTGCCAGCTCCCCTAGACTAGCGGGAGGCAGCGGCGATGAGCAGTTCTTC

abundance: .
d_gene: TRBD2
j_gene: TRBJ2-7
v_gene: TRBV18
CDR3aa: CASSPGTKREQYF
CDR3nt: TGTGCCAGCTCACCAGGGACTAAGCGCGAGCAGTACTTC

abundance: .
d_gene: .
j_gene: TRBJ2-3
v_gene: TRBV7-6
CDR3aa: CASSPSGLTTDTQYF
CDR3nt: TGTGCCAGCAGTCCATCGGGACTCACCACCGATACGCAGTATTTT

abundance: .
d_gene: .
j_gene: TRBJ1-2
v_gene: TRBV28
CDR3aa: CASSQPTGSYGYTF
CDR3nt: TGTGCCAGCAGTCAGCCCACAGGGTCCTATGGCTACACCTTC

abundance: .
d_gene: .
j_gene: TRBJ1-5
v_gene: TRBV28
CDR3aa: CASRPWGQHSNQPQHF
CDR3nt: TGTGCCAGCAGGCCCTGGGGCCAGCATAGCAATCAGCCCCAGCATTTT

abundance: .
d_gene: .
j_gene: TRBJ2-7
v_gene: TRBV7-2
CDR3aa: CASSFSDSYEQYF
CDR3nt: TGTGCCAGCAGCTTCTCCGACTCCTACGAGCAGTACTTC